A single sample gave rise to the 27 T cell receptor beta chains below, sequenced in a study of cytomegalovirus exposure and HLA in healthy donors. A multiplex PCR was run with 60 Vbeta primers and 13 Jbeta primers. Some clones are missing from TCRdb's copy, which holds only in-frame ones; the method was immunoSEQ multiplex PCR. The sample includes about 210,000 clones, about four fifths of them seen just once. The material sequenced was PBMCs. The source is a woman in her 50s in good health and CMV-seropositive.

This clone was seen a few times. This chain connects TRBV9 to TRBJ2-1; 13 bases are a match to TRBD2. The V gene's germline CDR1 is SGDLS and CDR2 YYNGEE. This CDR3 comprises 16 residues. J gave up 5 bases and V 2 bases, and 4 bases lay outside the gene matches. As DNA, the CDR3 is TGTGCCAGCAGCGTGAGGACTAGCGGGGGAAACAATGAGCAGTTCTTC. Encoded protein: CASSVRTSGGNNEQFF.

The table lists this clone with a few counts. This chain links TRBV28 with TRBJ1-2, with 7 bases matching TRBD1. The CDR3 sequence is 14 residues long. Trimming at V came to 10 bases and at J to 2 bases, leaving 10 bases not matched to a gene. Germline CDR1 is MDHEN and CDR2 is SYDVKM. The CDR3 DNA reads TGTGCCACCTCGTACAGGGGTAAGAACTATGGCTACACCTTC. It codes for CATSYRGKNYGYTF.

V gene TRBV5-1 combines with J gene TRBJ1-1; TRBD1 aligns across 8 bases. The J segment lost 3 bases and the V segment lost 6 bases, leaving 7 bases of the junction unmatched. The CDR3 extends over 14 amino acids. CDR1 is SGHRS, CDR2 YFSETQ, per germline. This CDR3 reads CASMTGDLDTEAFF. The CDR3 DNA follows: TGCGCCAGCATGACAGGGGATTTGGACACTGAAGCTTTCTTT.

V gene TRBV4-1 combines with J gene TRBJ1-4, with D unclear. Trimming left V 5 bases short and J 0 bases short, with 19 bases between. The CDR3 runs 18 residues. Germline V gene lookup returns CDR1 MGHRA and CDR2 YSYEKL. CDR3 loop: CASSSGIRRNPTNEKLFF. CDR3 coding DNA: TGCGCCAGCAGCTCAGGAATTCGACGAAACCCAACTAATGAAAAACTGTTTTTT.

V usage is TRBV7-2 and J usage is TRBJ1-2; 7 bases line up with TRBD1. Germline V lookup: CDR1 SGHTA, CDR2 FQGNSA. Trimming removed 4 bases from V and 7 bases from J; junction bases left unmatched: 9. CDR3 length: 14 amino acids. CDR3 in DNA: TGTGCCAGCAGCTCCACGACAGGGCTGGGTGGCTACACCTTC. This encodes CASSSTTGLGGYTF.

The rearrangement uses TRBV28 and TRBJ2-5, with TRBD2 matching 7 bases. This CDR3 region has 16 residues. The ends lost 4 bases at V and 3 bases at J; junction bases unmatched: 11. Germline V CDR1 and CDR2: MDHEN, SYDVKM. The CDR3 protein is CASSSPRGGAKETQYF. The CDR3 DNA reads as TGTGCCAGCAGTTCGCCCCGGGGAGGGGCCAAAGAGACCCAGTACTTC.

The chain couples TRBV7-2 to TRBJ2-3; weak D call: TRBD1 (5 bases). Looked up from germline, CDR1 is SGHTA and CDR2 is FQGNSA. V was trimmed by 5 bases and J by 0 bases, leaving 21 bases between them. There are 18 residues in the CDR3. CDR3 sequence: CASSPPQTWTYSTDTQYF. CDR3 sequence (DNA): TGTGCCAGCAGCCCCCCTCAAACATGGACATACAGCACAGATACGCAGTATTTT.

This rearrangement joins TRBV5-6 to TRBJ2-2, with D perhaps matching TRBD1 (5 bases). Germline-derived CDR1 and CDR2 are SGHDT and YYEEEE. Trimming stripped 4 bases from V and 0 bases from J, with 10 bases between. This CDR3 region has 15 residues. CDR3 region: CASSPLGPNTGELFF. For the CDR3, the DNA is TGTGCCAGCAGCCCCTTGGGGCCGAACACCGGGGAGCTGTTTTTT. The full variable domain, rest sourced from reference TRBV5-6 and TRBJ2-2, is DAGVTQSPTHLIKTRGQQVTLRCSPKSGHDTVSWYQQALGQGPQFIFQYYEEEERQRGNFPDRFSGHQFPNYSSELNVNALLLGDSALYLCASSPLGPNTGELFFGEGSRLTVL.

V usage is TRBV5-4 and J usage is TRBJ1-6; 7 nucleotides line up with TRBD1. Germline CDR1 reads SGHNT; CDR2 reads YYREEE (reference sequence). There are 14 residues in the CDR3. V dropped 1 base and J dropped 10; count of bases not matched to a gene: 5. CDR3 DNA sequence: TGTGCCAGCAGCTTGAGTCAGGGGGACTCACCCCTCCACTTT. Its translation is CASSLSQGDSPLHF.

This chain joins TRBV5-5 and TRBJ1-5; 7 bases are shared with TRBD1. The CDR3 has 17 residues. With V trimmed by 4 bases and J by 4 bases, 14 bases remained unmatched. The germline CDR1 and CDR2 sequences are SGHKS and YYEKEE (reference sequence). CDR3 region: CASSVDPGGVGNQPQHF. The DNA of the CDR3 is TGTGCCAGCAGCGTGGACCCAGGGGGTGTAGGAAATCAGCCCCAGCATTTT. The whole variable domain, remainder taken from reference TRBV5-5 and TRBJ1-5, is DAGVTQSPTHLIKTRGQQVTLRCSPISGHKSVSWYQQVLGQGPQFIFQYYEKEERGRGNFPDRFSARQFPNYSSELNVNALLLGDSALYLCASSVDPGGVGNQPQHFGDGTRLSIL.

The CDR3 DNA reads as TGTGCCAGCAGCGTCCCGGACAGGTCCCCAGACTATGGCTACACCTTC. Amino acids: CASSVPDRSPDYGYTF. This chain joins TRBV9 and TRBJ1-2; TRBD1 matches at 7 bases. J lost 3 bases, V lost 2 bases, and 10 bases had no gene match. CDR3 length: 16 residues. From germline, CDR1 is SGDLS and CDR2 YYNGEE.

This chain joins TRBV2 and TRBJ2-5; a weak D match, TRBD2 (5 bases). The CDR3 is made up of 13 amino acids. The ends were cut back, 4 bases at V and 7 bases at J, with 13 bases in the middle. Per germline, CDR1 SNHLY and CDR2 FYNNEI. Here the CDR3 reads CASSGEQLRTQYF. CDR3 in DNA: TGTGCCAGCAGTGGGGAGCAGCTCAGGACCCAGTACTTC.

This chain links TRBV10-2 with TRBJ2-3, with a weak D call TRBD2 (6 bases). The CDR3 has 15 residues. Germline V CDR1 and CDR2: WSHSY, SAAADI. Trimming removed 8 bases from V and 1 base from J, with 16 bases in between. The DNA of the CDR3 is TGCGCCAGCCGTACGTCCAGGGAGGGCACAGATACGCAGTATTTT. It translates to CASRTSREGTDTQYF.

The table lists this clone with a count of one. This sequence joins TRBV5-5 and TRBJ2-1, with D perhaps matching TRBD1 (6 bases). V lost 0 bases and J 0 bases, leaving 7 bases between the germline ends. CDR3 length: 15 amino acids. Germline V gene lookup returns CDR1 SGHKS and CDR2 YYEKEE (reference sequence). The CDR3 DNA reads TGTGCCAGCAGCTTGGGACAGGCCTCCTACAATGAGCAGTTCTTC. Protein product: CASSLGQASYNEQFF.

This clone was observed a handful of times. The chain is built from TRBV5-8 and TRBJ1-6; D might be TRBD1 (6 bases). Trimming stripped 4 bases from V and 9 bases from J, with 14 bases between. Germline CDR1 and CDR2: SGHTS and YDEGEE. The CDR3 extends over 14 amino acids. CDR3 sequence: CASSRQVILSPLHF. The CDR3 coding sequence is TGTGCCAGCAGCCGACAGGTCATACTTTCACCCCTCCACTTT. Supplemented by reference TRBV5-8 and TRBJ1-6, the full variable domain reads EAGVTQSPTHLIKTRGQQATLRCSPISGHTSVYWYQQALGLGLQFLLWYDEGEERNRGNFPPRFSGRQFPNYSSELNVNALELEDSALYLCASSRQVILSPLHFGNGTRLTVT.

This clone was seen a handful of times. The V and J genes are TRBV29-1 and TRBJ1-4, with TRBD1 matching over 10 bases. The germline gives CDR1 SQVTM, CDR2 ANQGSEA. The V gene end was trimmed by 6 bases and the J gene end by 6 bases; junction bases not matched to a gene: 7. The CDR3 sequence is 14 residues long. CDR3 coding DNA: TGCAGCGTCGGCCGGACAGGGGGTGATGAAAAACTGTTTTTT. This gives the protein CSVGRTGGDEKLFF. Full variable domain (remainder filled in from reference TRBV29-1 and TRBJ1-4): SAVISQKPSRDICQRGTSLTIQCQVDSQVTMMFWYRQQPGQSLTLIATANQGSEATYESGFVIDKFPISRPNLTFSTLTVSNMSPEDSSIYLCSVGRTGGDEKLFFGSGTQLSVL.

The J gene is TRBJ2-7, the V gene TRBV27; TRBD2 is a possible D gene (6 bases). Trimming shortened V by 3 bases and J by 3 bases, and 21 bases separated the two germline ends. There are 17 residues in the CDR3. From germline, CDR1 is MNHEY and CDR2 SMNVEV (reference sequence). The CDR3 DNA is TGTGCCAGCAGTTTCTTAATAAATAAGGACGGGGGCTACGAGCAGTACTTC. It encodes CASSFLINKDGGYEQYF.

This clone was found a few times. The chain has TRBV19 and TRBJ1-5; no clear D gene. V was clipped by 5 bases and J by 0 bases, with 17 bases between them. CDR3 length: 17 residues. Per the germline V gene, CDR1 is LNHDA and CDR2 is SQIVND (reference sequence). The CDR3 nucleotides are TGTGCCAGTAGTCCCGTGTGGGAGGATTATAGCAATCAGCCCCAGCATTTT. This encodes CASSPVWEDYSNQPQHF.

The J gene is TRBJ2-5, the V gene TRBV4-2; a possible D gene is TRBD2 (7 bases). Trimming pared 3 bases from V and 5 bases from J, leaving 16 bases between. The V gene's germline CDR1 is LGHNA and CDR2 YNFKEQ. The CDR3 has 15 amino acids. The CDR3: CASSHALGGQETQYF. The CDR3 DNA sequence: TGTGCCAGCAGCCACGCCCTGGGGGGGCAGGAGACCCAGTACTTC.

This clone was counted a few times. The V gene is TRBV7-9, the J gene TRBJ2-7, with D possibly TRBD1 on 6 matching bases. This CDR3 region has 17 residues. V was cut by 6 bases and J by 0 bases, with 21 bases left in between. CDR1 is SEHNR, CDR2 FQNEAQ, per germline (reference sequence). In DNA form, the CDR3 reads TGTGCCAGCAGTCAAAGCTCCAGGACAGCCCTCTCCTACGAGCAGTACTTC. Amino acids: CASSQSSRTALSYEQYF.

This clone was picked up a small number of times. The CDR3 reads CASSLDMGAVGELFF. The CDR3 nucleotides are TGCGCCAGCAGCTTGGACATGGGGGCGGTCGGGGAGCTGTTTTTT. The chain uses TRBV5-1 and TRBJ2-2; maybe TRBD1 (6 bases). Germline loops: CDR1 SGHRS, CDR2 YFSETQ. V shed 0 bases and J shed 7 bases, with 13 bases lying between them. This CDR3 is built from 15 residues.

This chain joins TRBV25-1 and TRBJ1-2; 11 bases are shared with TRBD1. CDR3 length: 12 amino acids. Germline CDR1 is MGHDK and CDR2 is SYGVNS. Trimming cost V 11 bases and J 4 bases; bases outside gene matches: 3. The DNA of the CDR3 is TGTGCCTCCGGGACAGGGGGCTATGGCTACACCTTC. It is translated as CASGTGGYGYTF.

DNA of the CDR3: TGTGCCAGCAGCAAGGGACTACGACAAGAGACCCAGTACTTC. Translated, it gives CASSKGLRQETQYF. The chain links TRBV7-2 to TRBJ2-5, with 7 bases identical to TRBD2. The CDR3 length is 14 residues. V lost 5 bases, J lost 2 bases, and 5 bases stayed unmatched. Germline CDR1 SGHTA, CDR2 FQGNSA.

The V call is TRBV5-1, the J call TRBJ2-3; TRBD2 matches 7 bases. This CDR3 region has 16 residues. The V gene's germline CDR1 is SGHRS and CDR2 YFSETQ. V lost 0 bases, J lost 4 bases, and 8 bases stayed unmatched. The CDR3 loop is CASSLALLAKADTQYF. The DNA for the CDR3 is TGCGCCAGCAGCTTGGCCCTACTAGCGAAGGCAGATACGCAGTATTTT. Complete variable domain (other parts from reference TRBV5-1 and TRBJ2-3): KAGVTQTPRYLIKTRGQQVTLSCSPISGHRSVSWYQQTPGQGLQFLFEYFSETQRNKGNFPGRFSGRQFSNSRSEMNVSTLELGDSALYLCASSLALLAKADTQYFGPGTRLTVL.

This rearrangement joins TRBV5-1 to TRBJ1-3; D remains ambiguous. Trimming removed 5 bases from V and 3 bases from J, with 12 bases in between. Germline V lookup: CDR1 SGHRS, CDR2 YFSETQ. This CDR3 spans 14 amino acids. The CDR3 here is CASSPRESGNTIYF. DNA for the CDR3: TGCGCCAGCAGTCCGAGGGAGAGTGGAAACACCATATATTTT.

The chain links TRBV11-2 to TRBJ1-3; 10 bases align to TRBD1. With V trimmed by 5 bases and J by 2 bases, 6 bases remained unmatched. The CDR3 totals 16 residues. Germline V gives CDR1 SGHAT, CDR2 FQNNGV. The CDR3 region has the DNA TGTGCCAGCAGCCGACAGGGGGCAAGTGCTGGAAACACCATATATTTT. Translation gives CASSRQGASAGNTIYF.

The rearrangement uses TRBV15 and TRBJ1-6; 9 bases are shared with TRBD1. V was pared by 1 base and J by 9 bases, with 7 bases of the junction left unmatched. CDR3 length equals 16 residues. CDR1 LNHNV and CDR2 YYDKDF come from the germline V gene (reference sequence). The CDR3 reads CATSRGSGQGGSPLHF. The CDR3 region has the DNA TGTGCCACCAGCAGAGGCTCGGGACAGGGAGGTTCACCCCTCCACTTT.